This TCR beta chain originates from a study of blood T cell repertoires in COVID-19. This CDR3 has 15 amino acids. V was trimmed by 5 bases and J by 5 bases, leaving 19 bases between them. Germline CDR1 SGHTA, CDR2 FQGNSA. TCRdb keeps only in-frame clones here, not all; method: immunoSEQ multiplex PCR. This table has about 160,000 clones, roughly nine tenths appearing once. V and J are TRBV7-2 and TRBJ2-7, with D perhaps matching TRBD1 (6 bases). The clonotype comes from a woman aged 55-69 years with active or convalescent COVID-19. Specimen: peripheral blood. CDR3 in DNA: TGTGCCAGCAGCGAGACGGGACACCCGACCCACGAGCAGTACTTC. This gives the protein CASSETGHPTHEQYF.